These 16 T cell receptor beta chains were sequenced from one sample in a study of blood T cell repertoires in COVID-19. Using immunoSEQ multiplex PCR, the repertoire was profiled, and TCRdb retains in-frame clones only, with some absent. Found here are roughly 85,000 clones, just over 85% of them singletons; the top ten hold about 26%. Input material: peripheral blood. The source of these receptors is a man aged 45-65 years with active or convalescent COVID-19.

CDR3 residues: CASSYRGFSTDTQYF. The CDR3 DNA sequence: TGTGCCAGCAGTTACCGGGGGTTCAGCACAGATACGCAGTATTTT. The chain recombines TRBV6-5 with TRBJ2-3; D may be TRBD2 (6 bases). Trimming cost V 2 bases and J 0 bases, with 9 bases left between them. The CDR3 spans 15 residues. Germline CDR1 and CDR2: MNHEY and SVGAGI.

This rearrangement joins TRBV5-6 to TRBJ2-7; maybe TRBD2 (5 bases). The germline V gene encodes CDR1 SGHDT and CDR2 YYEEEE. This CDR3 region has 13 residues. V was trimmed by 2 bases and J by 4 bases, leaving 10 bases between them. The CDR3 reads CASSFLSGYEQYF. Here the CDR3 DNA reads TGTGCCAGCAGCTTTTTGTCGGGGTACGAGCAGTACTTC.

CDR3: CASSLTGVGNTIYF. Here the CDR3 DNA reads TGTGCCAGCAGTTTGACAGGGGTAGGAAACACCATATATTTT. The chain couples TRBV6-5 to TRBJ1-3, with TRBD1 matching over 8 bases. Germline CDR1 reads MNHEY; CDR2 reads SVGAGI. The length of the CDR3 is 14 residues. V lost 4 bases, J lost 4 bases, and 3 bases stayed unmatched.

V gene TRBV11-2 combines with J gene TRBJ2-5; D ambiguous. Trimming removed 5 bases at V and 5 bases at J, with 9 bases between. The CDR3 loop spans 12 amino acids. Germline V CDR1 and CDR2: SGHAT, FQNNGV. The CDR3 is CASSQTGETQYF. CDR3 in DNA: TGTGCCAGCAGCCAGACGGGTGAGACCCAGTACTTC.

The chain links TRBV3-1 (or the pseudogene TRBV3-2) to TRBJ2-5; 12 bases map to TRBD2. The V segment lost 3 bases and the J segment 5 bases; nucleotides outside the gene matches: 10. Per germline, CDR1 LGHDT and CDR2 YNNKEL (reference sequence). This CDR3 is 17 amino acids long. This chain's CDR3 is CASSQAGPSGREETQYF. The CDR3 DNA sequence: TGTGCCAGCAGCCAGGCTGGACCTAGCGGGAGGGAGGAGACCCAGTACTTC.

This clone was observed a single time. The chain employs TRBV2 and TRBJ2-1, with 12 nucleotides matching TRBD2. V gave up 6 bases and J gave up 0 bases; unmatched junction bases: 6. The germline V gene encodes CDR1 SNHLY and CDR2 FYNNEI. This CDR3 is built from 17 residues. Here the CDR3 DNA reads TGTGCCAGCAGGTCTCTAGCGGGAGGGGTCTCCTACAATGAGCAGTTCTTC. Its translation: CASRSLAGGVSYNEQFF.

The chain has TRBV6-5 and TRBJ2-5, with a tentative D call TRBD2 (6 bases). This CDR3 contains 12 residues. V was shortened by 8 bases and J by 4 bases, with 11 bases between the two germline ends. Germline V CDR1 and CDR2: MNHEY, SVGAGI. The CDR3 spells CASGAGSETQYF. In DNA form, the CDR3 reads TGTGCCAGCGGGGCGGGATCAGAGACCCAGTACTTC.

The V gene is TRBV19, the J gene TRBJ2-7, with 7 nucleotides matching TRBD1. Germline V gene sequence: CDR1 LNHDA, CDR2 SQIVND (reference sequence). CDR3 length: 15 amino acids. The V segment lost 0 bases and the J segment 2 bases; nucleotides outside the gene matches: 4. DNA of the CDR3: TGTGCCAGTAGTATAGAGGGTACAGGGGCCTACGAGCAGTACTTC. Residues: CASSIEGTGAYEQYF.

The chain couples TRBV30 to TRBJ2-1; TRBD2 aligns across 11 bases. There are 14 residues in the CDR3. Germline CDR1 and CDR2: GTSNPN and SVGIG (reference sequence). Unmatched junction bases numbered 6, after V lost 5 bases and J lost 6 bases. The CDR3 region is CAWGGLAGINEQFF. The CDR3 nucleotides are TGTGCCTGGGGAGGACTAGCGGGCATCAATGAGCAGTTCTTC.

This clone was observed a single time. V is TRBV5-8 and J is TRBJ2-5; no firm D call. Germline V gene data show CDR1 as SGHTS and CDR2 as YDEGEE. V lost 0 bases and J 2 bases, leaving 2 bases between the germline ends. The CDR3 is made up of 12 amino acids. The CDR3 loop is CASSLVQETQYF. Here the CDR3 DNA reads TGTGCCAGCAGCTTGGTACAAGAGACCCAGTACTTC.

The chain is built from TRBV13 and TRBJ2-3; 13 bases align to TRBD2. Germline CDR1 reads PRHDT; CDR2 reads FYEKMQ (reference sequence). After removal of 4 bases from V and 10 bases from J, the junction contained 5 bases not matched to a gene. The CDR3 is 14 residues long. This CDR3 is CASSSGTSGISQYF. The CDR3 DNA is TGTGCCAGCAGCTCCGGGACTAGCGGGATATCGCAGTATTTT.

This chain joins TRBV27 and TRBJ1-1, with a weak D call TRBD1 (5 bases). Germline V lookup: CDR1 MNHEY, CDR2 SMNVEV (reference sequence). V was clipped by 4 bases and J by 6 bases, with 12 bases between them. This CDR3 is built from 13 residues. The CDR3 DNA sequence: TGTGCCAGCAGTTCCAGGGCTTTGGCTGAAGCTTTCTTT. This codes for CASSSRALAEAFF.

The chain couples TRBV7-8 to TRBJ2-2; 10 positions match TRBD2. CDR3 size: 16 residues. Germline trimming cut 6 bases from V and 1 base from J; bases unmatched to any gene: 5. Germline V gives CDR1 SGHVS, CDR2 FQNEAQ. The CDR3 DNA sequence: TGTGCCAGCAGTCCCCGGACTAGCGGGAACACCGGGGAGCTGTTTTTT. Its translation: CASSPRTSGNTGELFF. Using reference TRBV7-8 and TRBJ2-2 for the parts outside the CDR3, the full variable domain is GAGVSQSPRYKVAKRGQDVALRCDPISGHVSLFWYQQALGQGPEFLTYFQNEAQLDKSGLPSDRFFAERPEGSVSTLKIQRTQQEDSAVYLCASSPRTSGNTGELFFGEGSRLTVL.

This chain links TRBV15 with TRBJ2-7, with 7 bases that match TRBD1. Germline V gene sequence: CDR1 LNHNV, CDR2 YYDKDF (reference sequence). The CDR3 covers 15 residues. V gave up 1 base and J gave up 0 bases; unmatched junction bases: 3. The CDR3 sequence is CATSRGGTASYEQYF. CDR3 DNA: TGTGCCACCAGCAGAGGGGGGACAGCCTCCTACGAGCAGTACTTC. Variable domain in full (rest from reference TRBV15 and TRBJ2-7): DAMVIQNPRYQVTQFGKPVTLSCSQTLNHNVMYWYQQKSSQAPKLLFHYYDKDFNNEADTPDNFQSRRPNTSFCFLDIRSPGLGDTAMYLCATSRGGTASYEQYFGPGTRLTVT.

The V and J genes are TRBV12-3 or TRBV12-4 and TRBJ1-1; D perhaps matches TRBD1 (5 bases). This CDR3 is built from 13 residues. With 1 base removed from V and 4 bases from J, the gap between germline ends came to 7 bases. As DNA, the CDR3 is TGTGCCAGCAGTTTAGTGGGGGGCACTGAAGCTTTCTTT. It translates to CASSLVGGTEAFF.

The chain recombines TRBV6-1 with TRBJ2-4; TRBD2 matches 9 bases. Germline V gene lookup returns CDR1 MNHNS and CDR2 SASEGT. CDR3 length: 21 residues. The V and J ends lost 0 bases and 3 bases, in that order; junction bases with no gene match: 18. The CDR3 is CASSEALIPFSGGPYKNIQYF. The CDR3 DNA reads as TGTGCCAGCAGTGAAGCCTTGATCCCGTTTAGCGGGGGCCCGTACAAAAACATTCAGTACTTC.